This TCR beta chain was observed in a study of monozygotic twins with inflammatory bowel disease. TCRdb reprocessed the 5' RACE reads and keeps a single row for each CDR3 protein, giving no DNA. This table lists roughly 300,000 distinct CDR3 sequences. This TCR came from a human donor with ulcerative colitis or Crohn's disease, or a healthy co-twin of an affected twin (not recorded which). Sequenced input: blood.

Here the CDR3 reads CASRTPYSTDTQYF. The V gene is TRBV6-6, the J gene TRBJ2-3. The CDR3 is 14 residues long. CDR1 MNHNY and CDR2 SVGAGI come from the germline V gene (reference sequence).